This T cell receptor (beta chain) was captured by sequencing in a study of cytomegalovirus exposure and HLA in healthy donors. The study, taken as a whole, reports: Cytomegalovirus status was reportedly diagnosed by the classifier with high sensitivity and specificity. There were three CMV-associated chains whose specificity for CMV antigens was confirmed in vitro. Most TCR sequences were uncommon, yet certain public TCRs appeared in many donors. According to a subsequent analysis, TCR clusters identified in the first cohort showed a tendency to co-occur across the approximately 120 validation repertoires.

Some clones are missing from TCRdb's copy, which holds only in-frame ones; the method was immunoSEQ multiplex PCR. The sample carries roughly 150,000 clones, approximately 90% recorded once. From germline, CDR1 is MNHEY and CDR2 SVGAGI. The ends were cut back, 2 bases at V and 1 base at J, with 11 bases in the middle. The CDR3 spans 15 residues. Comments on this clone: Its antigen is not identified.

Sequences were obtained from PBMCs. This sequence joins TRBV6-5 and TRBJ1-2, with a tentative D call TRBD1 (5 bases). The source of this sequence is a man between 18 and 29 years old in good health and CMV-seronegative. The CDR3 here is CASSYGIRVNYGYTF. As DNA, the CDR3 is TGTGCCAGCAGTTACGGTATCAGGGTTAACTATGGCTACACCTTC.